The next 5 T cell receptor beta chains were all read from a single sample in a study of cytomegalovirus exposure and HLA in healthy donors. Amplification used 60 Vbeta primers and 13 Jbeta primers. Method: immunoSEQ multiplex PCR; TCRdb's copy keeps in-frame clones and lacks some. This sample has roughly 220,000 clones; 65% to 80% occur once, and the top ten carry 1.7%. The sequencing sample was made of PBMCs. The receptors come from a man aged 45-65 years in good health and CMV-seronegative.

Worth noting for this clone: The sample carries other DNA sequences with the same CDR3. The rearrangement joins TRBV27 to TRBJ2-7; no firm D call. V dropped 3 bases and J dropped 0 bases, with 6 bases sitting between them. The CDR3 covers 13 residues. In germline, CDR1 is MNHEY, CDR2 SMNVEV (reference sequence). The CDR3 reads CASSLGTSYEQYF. The CDR3 nucleotides read TGTGCCAGCAGTTTGGGCACCTCCTACGAGCAGTACTTC.

The chain has TRBV5-1 and TRBJ2-1; TRBD2 matches at 11 bases. The germline V gene has CDR1 SGHRS and CDR2 YFSETQ. The CDR3 is 16 residues long. V dropped 4 bases and J dropped 6; count of bases not matched to a gene: 9. CDR3 residues: CASSIRTSGPGNEQFF. CDR3 in DNA: TGCGCCAGCAGCATCCGGACTAGCGGGCCGGGCAATGAGCAGTTCTTC.

The V and J genes are TRBV27 and TRBJ2-1, with D maybe TRBD2 (7 bases). The germline gives CDR1 MNHEY, CDR2 SMNVEV (reference sequence). The CDR3 has 15 amino acids. V lost 1 base to trimming and J lost 4 bases, with 11 bases between them. In DNA form, the CDR3 reads TGTGCCAGCAGTTTATGGGGGGGCCCTTACAATGAGCAGTTCTTC. The encoded protein is CASSLWGGPYNEQFF.

The chain is built from TRBV9 and TRBJ2-1; 11 bases fit TRBD2. This CDR3 contains 14 residues. Looked up from germline, CDR1 is SGDLS and CDR2 is YYNGEE. Trimming removed 1 base from V and 6 bases from J; junction bases left unmatched: 0. The CDR3 region has the DNA TGTGCCAGCAGCGTACTAGCGGGAGGCAATGAGCAGTTCTTC. It codes for CASSVLAGGNEQFF.

The rearrangement links TRBV5-4 to TRBJ1-2; D possibly corresponds to TRBD1 (6 bases). Looked up from germline, CDR1 is SGHNT and CDR2 is YYREEE (reference sequence). The V and J ends lost 4 bases and 4 bases respectively, with 11 bases between them. The CDR3 runs 13 residues. This CDR3 reads CASSLQGTYGYTF. CDR3 bases: TGTGCCAGCAGCCTTCAGGGGACCTATGGCTACACCTTC.